The entry below describes one T cell receptor (beta chain). The data originate from a study of blood T cell repertoires in COVID-19. For the study at large: Collection of acute and convalescent COVID-19 samples took place in the United States, Italy and Spain. The analysed material was cDNA or gDNA that came from T cells, B-cell-depleted T cells, or PBMCs.

Original data processing: Reference gene primer amplification gave estimated nucleated cell counts. This table comes from immunoSEQ multiplex PCR, and its TCRdb copy is limited to in-frame clones, with some not included. The DNA was the basis for D and trimming; V, J and clone size are from that table. The sample comprises roughly 180,000 clones, around 80% of which are singletons, and roughly 6.3% rests with the top ten. Unmatched junction bases numbered 7, after V lost 6 bases and J lost 3 bases. The length of the CDR3 is 15 residues. Germline CDR1 reads MNHNY; CDR2 reads SVGAGI (reference sequence).

The sequenced sample was peripheral blood. The chain is built from TRBV6-6 and TRBJ2-7; 11 bases are a match to TRBD2. The sequence was collected from a human donor in a cohort sampled during active COVID-19. The CDR3 DNA sequence: TGTGCCAGCAGGGCTGGACTAGCGGGTGACTACGAGCAGTACTTC. Protein: CASRAGLAGDYEQYF.